The present T cell receptor (beta chain) was sequenced within a study of CD8 T cells in ankylosing spondylitis. Findings and limits, study-wide: Disease-linked clones proved CD8+ and comparatively uncommon in peripheral blood. Seemingly characteristic of ankylosing spondylitis blood was a TCR beta motif consisting of roughly 8 highly homologous variants.

This clonotype was counted only a few times. What it recognizes is unknown. Each TCR beta library was made by quantitative 5'-RACE that incorporated molecular barcodes. TCRdb itself ran the 5' RACE reads through MiXCR, one entry per CDR3 protein. This sample has some 800,000 distinct CDR3 sequences, with 12% found just once. The J segment lost 6 bases and the V segment lost 5 bases, leaving 7 bases of the junction unmatched. The CDR3 is 14 amino acids. Germline V CDR1 and CDR2: SGHTA, FQGNSA. The sample consisted of blood, either unsorted or a sorted T cell fraction (not recorded which). The receptor's source is a male donor with ankylosing spondylitis. This chain links TRBV7-2 with TRBJ1-2, with 9 bases that match TRBD1. The CDR3 is CASSPRQGVDGYTF. The DNA of the CDR3 is TGTGCCAGCAGCCCTCGACAGGGGGTCGATGGCTACACCTTC.